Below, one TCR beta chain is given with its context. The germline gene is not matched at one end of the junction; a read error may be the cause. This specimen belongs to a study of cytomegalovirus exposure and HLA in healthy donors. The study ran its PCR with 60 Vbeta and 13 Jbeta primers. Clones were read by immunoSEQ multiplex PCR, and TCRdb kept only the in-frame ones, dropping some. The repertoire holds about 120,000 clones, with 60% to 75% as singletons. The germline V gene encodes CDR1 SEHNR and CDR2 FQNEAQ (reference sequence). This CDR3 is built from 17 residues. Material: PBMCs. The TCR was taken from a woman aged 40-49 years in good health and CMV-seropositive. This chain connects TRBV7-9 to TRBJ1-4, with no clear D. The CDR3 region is CASSLGQASGSNEKLFF. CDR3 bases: TGTGCCAGCAGTTTAGGTCAAGCAAGCGGATCTAATGAAAAACTGTTTTTT.